One and the same sample provided the 2 T cell receptor beta chains below, sequenced in a study of blood T cell dynamics during melanoma immunotherapy. The time point denotes: pre-treatment baseline. Produced via immunoSEQ multiplex PCR; TCRdb's table is partial and in-frame only. The sample has about 22,000 clones, roughly 91% seen once. Sequencing used blood, obtained from a patient treated with checkpoint blockade. These TCRs come from a human donor with melanoma.

The chain uses TRBV7-9 and TRBJ1-2; TRBD1 matches 8 bases. Germline assignment: CDR1 SEHNR and CDR2 FQNEAQ (reference sequence). This CDR3 is built from 15 residues. V gave up 5 bases and J gave up 0 bases; unmatched junction bases: 5. The CDR3 sequence: CASSLPGQANYGYTF. The DNA for the CDR3 is TGTGCCAGCAGCCTTCCGGGACAGGCTAACTATGGCTACACCTTC.

This clone showed up just once. V and J are TRBV6-6 and TRBJ2-5; 7 positions agree with TRBD2. This CDR3 spans 12 amino acids. J lost 5 bases, V lost 8 bases, and 5 bases had no gene match. The germline V gene encodes CDR1 MNHNY and CDR2 SVGAGI (reference sequence). CDR3 protein: CASLMGGETQYF. In DNA form, the CDR3 reads TGTGCCAGCCTGATGGGAGGGGAGACCCAGTACTTC.